This entry lists 20 T cell receptor beta chains sequenced from one sample in a study of Ad26.COV2.S vaccination and SARS-CoV-2 variants. Clones were read by immunoSEQ multiplex PCR, and TCRdb kept only the in-frame ones, dropping some. Of over 400,000 clones listed, around 92% are singletons. Stated treatment: approximately 18 received Ad26.COV2.S at low or high dose, single or two shots; about 5 received placebo; per-sample allocation not given. Day 63 after the first injection of vaccine or placebo was the sampling time. Sequences were derived from peripheral blood, sampled in a trial of Ad26.COV2.S vaccine versus placebo. All receptors come from a person aged 18-60 years who received the Ad26.COV2.S COVID-19 vaccine or a placebo.

The chain uses TRBV16 and TRBJ2-7, with D unresolved. Germline V CDR1 and CDR2: KGHSY, FQNENV. V lost 4 bases to trimming and J lost 3 bases, with 13 bases between them. This CDR3 region has 14 residues. The CDR3 DNA sequence: TGTGCCAGCAGCCCTGGACGGGTAAACTACGAGCAGTACTTC. Amino acids: CASSPGRVNYEQYF.

This clone was seen only once. The V and J genes are TRBV18 and TRBJ1-5; possibly TRBD1 for D (6 bases). Trimming left V 1 base short and J 2 bases short, with 6 bases between. The CDR3 runs 14 residues. Germline V gene lookup returns CDR1 KGHSH and CDR2 LQKENI. CDR3 DNA sequence: TGTGCCAGCTCACCACAGGGGGGCAATCAGCCCCAGCATTTT. Protein sequence: CASSPQGGNQPQHF.

The rearrangement links TRBV4-3 to TRBJ1-2, with 9 bases that match TRBD1. Germline V CDR1 and CDR2: LGHNA, YSLEER. Trimming at V came to 4 bases and at J to 8 bases, leaving 8 bases not matched to a gene. The CDR3 runs 14 residues. The DNA for the CDR3 is TGCGCCAGCAGCCGTACAGGGGGCACTCAGGGCTACACCTTC. Its protein is CASSRTGGTQGYTF.

This clone was counted a single time. At the DNA level, this CDR3 is encoded by other sequences in the same sample as well. The chain combines TRBV10-3 with TRBJ2-2; possibly TRBD1 for D (5 bases). This CDR3 contains 14 residues. The germline CDR1 and CDR2 sequences are ENHRY and SYGVKD. Trimming took 2 bases from V and 2 from J, leaving 6 bases between them. CDR3 amino acids: CAISEQGNTGELFF. In DNA form, the CDR3 reads TGTGCCATCAGTGAGCAGGGAAACACCGGGGAGCTGTTTTTT.

This clone is a singleton in its sample. The chain couples TRBV5-1 to TRBJ1-2; 11 bases are a match to TRBD1. This CDR3 is 15 amino acids long. Germline V gene sequence: CDR1 SGHRS, CDR2 YFSETQ. V lost 2 bases and J lost 5; bases outside the gene matches: 5. The CDR3 spells CASSFWDRGFYGYTF. In DNA, the CDR3 is TGCGCCAGCAGCTTCTGGGACAGGGGGTTTTATGGCTACACCTTC. The full variable domain, completed using reference TRBV5-1 and TRBJ1-2, is KAGVTQTPRYLIKTRGQQVTLSCSPISGHRSVSWYQQTPGQGLQFLFEYFSETQRNKGNFPGRFSGRQFSNSRSEMNVSTLELGDSALYLCASSFWDRGFYGYTFGSGTRLTVV.

This clone was detected only once. The CDR3 here is CATSRDQSQGYEQYF. The CDR3 DNA reads as TGTGCCACCAGCAGAGATCAATCACAGGGCTACGAGCAGTACTTC. V and J are TRBV15 and TRBJ2-7; TRBD1 is a possible D gene (6 bases). In germline, CDR1 is LNHNV, CDR2 YYDKDF (reference sequence). The V end lost 0 bases, the J end lost 3 bases, and 12 bases lay between the germline ends. This CDR3 is 15 amino acids long.

The chain recombines TRBV30 with TRBJ2-2, with D perhaps TRBD2 (6 bases). This CDR3 contains 17 residues. V gave up 0 bases and J gave up 9 bases, with 23 bases separating them. Germline V gene lookup returns CDR1 GTSNPN and CDR2 SVGIG (reference sequence). CDR3 residues: CAWSVLGGAPLRRELFF. CDR3 nucleotide sequence: TGTGCCTGGAGTGTCCTAGGAGGGGCCCCACTTAGGAGGGAGCTGTTTTTT.

V usage is TRBV11-2 and J usage is TRBJ2-1; tentative D call: TRBD2 (6 bases). Germline V CDR1 and CDR2: SGHAT, FQNNGV. V was trimmed by 7 bases and J by 4 bases, leaving 14 bases between them. CDR3 length: 14 residues. The DNA for the CDR3 is TGTGCCAGCAAAAAATGGGACTCATACAATGAGCAGTTCTTC. Protein: CASKKWDSYNEQFF.

This clone was seen once. The genes are TRBV7-9 and TRBJ1-1, with unresolved D. CDR3 length: 13 residues. Germline CDR1 is SEHNR and CDR2 is FQNEAQ (reference sequence). Between the trimmed V and J ends, which lost 5 bases and 0 bases, there was a span of 7 bases. The CDR3 nucleotides are TGTGCCAGCAGCATCCCGTTGAACACTGAAGCTTTCTTT. This gives the protein CASSIPLNTEAFF.

CDR3 sequence: CASSPPAANEQYF. The DNA of the CDR3 is TGTGCCAGCTCCCCCCCGGCAGCCAACGAGCAGTACTTC. The gene calls are TRBV18 and TRBJ2-7, with D unresolved. This CDR3 has 13 amino acids. Trimming took off 6 bases at V and 5 bases at J, with 14 bases between the two ends. From germline, CDR1 is KGHSH and CDR2 LQKENI.

J is TRBJ2-1 and V is TRBV27, with 7 positions matching TRBD2. The CDR3 sequence is 16 residues long. V gave up 1 base and J gave up 8 bases; unmatched junction bases: 11. Looked up from germline, CDR1 is MNHEY and CDR2 is SMNVEV (reference sequence). CDR3 bases: TGTGCCAGCAGTTTATGGGCAGGACTAGGTAGCGATGAGCAGTTCTTC. Translated: CASSLWAGLGSDEQFF.

V usage is TRBV6-5 and J usage is TRBJ2-7; 13 positions match TRBD2. The V gene end was trimmed by 4 bases and the J gene end by 6 bases; junction bases not matched to a gene: 6. From germline, CDR1 is MNHEY and CDR2 SVGAGI. The CDR3 covers 15 residues. The CDR3 nucleotides read TGTGCCAGCAGTTCCGGACTAGCGGGGGTAGGCGAGCAGTACTTC. Encoded protein: CASSSGLAGVGEQYF.

This chain links TRBV18 with TRBJ1-4; D remains unclear. CDR1 and CDR2 from the germline V gene are KGHSH and LQKENI. This CDR3 is 15 amino acids long. The germline V and J ends were trimmed by 3 bases and 1 base, with 9 bases remaining between them. The CDR3 DNA reads TGTGCCAGCTCACCGGTTTCGGGAACTAATGAAAAACTGTTTTTT. It translates to CASSPVSGTNEKLFF.

The gene calls are TRBV7-7 and TRBJ2-1, with 8 bases lining up with TRBD2. The V and J ends lost 2 bases and 4 bases, in that order; junction bases with no gene match: 4. The CDR3 is 15 amino acids. The germline gives CDR1 SSHAT, CDR2 FNYEAQ (reference sequence). CDR3 amino acids: CASSLKAGVYNEQFF. In DNA, the CDR3 is TGTGCCAGCAGCTTAAAAGCGGGGGTTTACAATGAGCAGTTCTTC.

CDR3 residues: CASSQGSNQIYSYEQYF. CDR3 DNA: TGTGCCAGCAGCCAGGGGTCAAACCAGATCTACTCCTACGAGCAGTACTTC. The gene calls are TRBV5-6 and TRBJ2-7; the D gene is possibly TRBD1 (6 bases). The germline V gene encodes CDR1 SGHDT and CDR2 YYEEEE. V gave up 4 bases and J gave up 0 bases, with 20 bases separating them. CDR3 size: 17 residues.

The CDR3 nucleotides read TGTGCCAGCAGCCGAGGCAGGGCCAGTAATCAGCCCCAGCATTTT. This translates into CASSRGRASNQPQHF. V and J are TRBV2 and TRBJ1-5; D perhaps matches TRBD1 (5 bases). Germline CDR1 SNHLY, CDR2 FYNNEI. V lost 6 bases to trimming and J lost 4 bases, with 16 bases between them. The CDR3 contains 15 residues.

The chain has TRBV7-2 and TRBJ2-7, with TRBD2 matching 14 bases. Germline lookup yields CDR1 SGHTA and CDR2 FQGNSA. Trimming cost V 1 base and J 2 bases; bases outside gene matches: 7. The CDR3 is 18 residues long. For the CDR3, the DNA is TGTGCCAGCAGCTTAGGTTTCGTGGGACTAGCGGGGGCCTACGAGCAGTACTTC. Its translation: CASSLGFVGLAGAYEQYF.

This clone was seen once. The V and J genes are TRBV10-1 and TRBJ1-1; D might be TRBD1 (5 bases). There are 12 residues in the CDR3. Trimming took 3 bases from V and 6 from J, leaving 8 bases between them. The germline CDR1 and CDR2 sequences are WNHNN and SYGVQD (reference sequence). In nucleotides, the CDR3 is TGCGCCAGCAGTGATTCGGGGGCTGAAGCTTTCTTT. Protein: CASSDSGAEAFF.

The rearrangement uses TRBV4-3 and TRBJ2-1; D not certain. V shed 4 bases and J shed 0 bases, with 13 bases lying between them. The germline V gene has CDR1 LGHNA and CDR2 YSLEER. The CDR3 has 16 amino acids. The CDR3 nucleotides are TGCGCCAGCAGCCTAAACGCTAGGAGCTCCTACAATGAGCAGTTCTTC. Protein product: CASSLNARSSYNEQFF.

The chain uses TRBV7-8 and TRBJ2-1, with 14 bases matching TRBD2. This CDR3 comprises 18 residues. V was pared by 2 bases and J by 0 bases, with 3 bases of the junction left unmatched. Germline V CDR1 and CDR2: SGHVS, FQNEAQ. CDR3 residues: CASSLRTSGGPSYNEQFF. CDR3 sequence (DNA): TGTGCCAGCAGCTTACGGACTAGCGGGGGGCCCTCCTACAATGAGCAGTTCTTC.